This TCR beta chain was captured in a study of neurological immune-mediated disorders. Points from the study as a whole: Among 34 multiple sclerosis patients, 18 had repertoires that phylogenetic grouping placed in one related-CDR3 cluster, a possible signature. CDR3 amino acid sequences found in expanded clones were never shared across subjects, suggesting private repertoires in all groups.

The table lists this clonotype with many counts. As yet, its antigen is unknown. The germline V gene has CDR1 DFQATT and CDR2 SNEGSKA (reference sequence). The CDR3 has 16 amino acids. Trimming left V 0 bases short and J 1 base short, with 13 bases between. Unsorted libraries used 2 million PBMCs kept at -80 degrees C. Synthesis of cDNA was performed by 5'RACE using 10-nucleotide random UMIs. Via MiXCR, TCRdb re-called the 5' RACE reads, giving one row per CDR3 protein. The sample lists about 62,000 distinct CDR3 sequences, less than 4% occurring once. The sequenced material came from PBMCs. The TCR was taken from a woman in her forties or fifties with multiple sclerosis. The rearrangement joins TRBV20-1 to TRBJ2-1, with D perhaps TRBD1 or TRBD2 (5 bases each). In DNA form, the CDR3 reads TGCAGTGCTAGAGATGACAGCGGTCCTTCCTACAATGAGCAGTTCTTC. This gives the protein CSARDDSGPSYNEQFF.